A selection of T cell receptor beta chains follows, all from one sample in a study of radiation and T cells in renal cell carcinoma. TCRdb's copy holds only in-frame clones and misses some; the assay was immunoSEQ multiplex PCR. The table shows roughly 92,000 clones, with roughly 82% occurring only once. The starting material was blood, obtained from a patient whose treatment included radiotherapy and nephrectomy. All receptors derive from a man between 60 and 75 years old with renal cell carcinoma. The CDR3 runs from the conserved cysteine through the conserved F or W. The D gene is left open where the match is weak. The listing skips clone size in some rows; elsewhere it reads once, few, many or a size class.

clone_size,j_call,d_call,v_call,cdr3_nt,cdr3_aa
.,TRBJ2-5,.,TRBV11-2,TGTGCCAGCAGCTTAAAGACACCTGCTGGGGGGACCCAGTACTTC,CASSLKTPAGGTQYF
.,TRBJ1-1,.,TRBV7-9,TGTGCCAGCAGCCGTGAACAGGGACGCACTGAAGCTTTCTTT,CASSREQGRTEAFF
.,TRBJ2-7,.,TRBV5-1,TGCGCCAGCCGACCCCTCCGGGCTCAGGGGCTGGGCTACGAGCAGTACTTC,CASRPLRAQGLGYEQYF
.,TRBJ1-2,TRBD1,TRBV9,TGTGCCAGCAGCGTAGAGGGGGCCCGGGACAGTTATGGCTACACCTTC,CASSVEGARDSYGYTF
.,TRBJ1-2,TRBD1,TRBV29-1,TGCAGCGTGGCAGGACAGGGGGCGGGTGGCTACACCTTC,CSVAGQGAGGYTF
.,TRBJ1-1,.,TRBV7-2,TGTGCCAGCAGCTTATCACCAGCGCGCACTGAAGCTTTCTTT,CASSLSPARTEAFF
.,TRBJ2-3,.,TRBV5-6,TGTGCCAGCAGCTTGGCCGTCGGCGGGATCTCAGATACGCAGTATTTT,CASSLAVGGISDTQYF
.,TRBJ2-7,.,TRBV18,TGTGCCAGCTCACCTGCCCTCCTAATCCACGAGCAGTACTTC,CASSPALLIHEQYF
.,TRBJ2-4,TRBD1,TRBV27,TGTGCCAGCAGCCGGGACAGCAAAAACATTCAGTACTTC,CASSRDSKNIQYF
.,TRBJ2-1,TRBD2,TRBV11-2,TGTGCCAGCAGCAGCAGAAGGACTAGCGGGAGTATAAATGAGCAGTTCTTC,CASSSRRTSGSINEQFF
.,TRBJ1-5,.,TRBV19,TGTGCCAGTAGTATGGCGCGGGGACTCGGCGATCAGCCCCAGCATTTT,CASSMARGLGDQPQHF
once,TRBJ1-4,.,TRBV7-9,TGTGCCAGCAGCTTAAGGGACTACGACAAGGATGGGGAAAAACTGTTTTTT,CASSLRDYDKDGEKLFF
.,TRBJ2-7,.,TRBV28,TGTGCCAGCAGTTTTAAGTCTTTCTACGAGCAGTACTTC,CASSFKSFYEQYF
.,TRBJ1-2,.,TRBV6-5,TGTGCCAGCAGTTACTCGCCCCGGGGAATTTATGGCTACACCTTC,CASSYSPRGIYGYTF
.,TRBJ2-5,TRBD1,TRBV6-5,TGTGCCAGCAGTTCTGCCAGGGGGACCAGAGAGACCCAGTACTTC,CASSSARGTRETQYF
.,TRBJ2-7,.,TRBV4-1,TGCGCCAGCAGCCCCCGGATTTGGGGCGACGAGCAGTACTTC,CASSPRIWGDEQYF
few,TRBJ1-1,.,TRBV5-1,TGCGCCAGCAGCTTGTATCCTGGGGACACTGAAGCTTTCTTT,CASSLYPGDTEAFF
.,TRBJ2-7,.,TRBV5-1,TGCGCCAGCAGCGATCAACCGCAGGGGTCGTCGAACGAGCAGTACTTC,CASSDQPQGSSNEQYF
.,TRBJ2-1,.,TRBV2,TGTGCCAGCAGTGAAGGGCGCTCCTACAATGAGCAGTTCTTC,CASSEGRSYNEQFF
.,TRBJ2-5,.,TRBV5-4,TGTGCCAGCAGCTTCCGGGGGACACGGGAGACCCAGTACTTC,CASSFRGTRETQYF
.,TRBJ2-1,.,TRBV7-6,TGTGCCAGCAGCCCTCACCAAGAGCACGGGCAGTTCTTC,CASSPHQEHGQFF
.,TRBJ2-1,TRBD2,TRBV7-9,TGTGCCAGCAGCTCCACCGGGACTAGCGGGGAGGCGGGCTACAATGAGCAGTTCTTC,CASSSTGTSGEAGYNEQFF
once,TRBJ2-7,.,TRBV18,TGTGCCAGCTCACCACGCCTTAGGGCTGAGGAGCAGTACTTC,CASSPRLRAEEQYF
.,TRBJ2-3,TRBD2,TRBV4-2,TGTGCCAGCAGCCAAGACGAGACTAGCGGGAGTACGGTGACGGTAGATACGCAGTATTTT,CASSQDETSGSTVTVDTQYF
.,TRBJ2-7,.,TRBV10-3,TGTGCCATCAGTGCCGGGAAGAAGCAGTACTTC,CAISAGKKQYF
.,TRBJ2-4,TRBD2,TRBV11-2,TGTGCCAGCAGCTCGGGACTAGCGGGAGCGGGACAGTACTTC,CASSSGLAGAGQYF
.,TRBJ2-7,TRBD2,TRBV2,TGTGCCAGTCACCGCGGGGGGGCTGCGCTGTACTTC,CASHRGGAALYF
.,TRBJ1-2,.,TRBV11-2,TGTGCCAGCAGTTCCTTACGGGCCTCGGGGGGCTACACCTTC,CASSSLRASGGYTF
.,TRBJ1-4,.,TRBV28,TGTGCCACCCACTTACCGGGTCTAGGGGAAAAACTGTTTTTT,CATHLPGLGEKLFF
.,TRBJ1-2,.,TRBV7-9,TGTGCCAGCAGCCCAATACCGGGACGGCCCTATGGCTACACCTTC,CASSPIPGRPYGYTF
few,TRBJ2-5,.,TRBV30,TGTGCCTGGAGCCCAAAGGGGGGGACACAAGAGACCCAGTACTTC,CAWSPKGGTQETQYF
.,TRBJ1-4,.,TRBV18,TGTGCCAGCTCACCCGAGGCGAAAGGTGAAAAACTGTTTTTT,CASSPEAKGEKLFF
once,TRBJ2-3,.,TRBV7-2,TGTGCCAGCAGCTTAGTTAGTCTTCTCGCGGGAACTAGCACAGATACGCAGTATTTT,CASSLVSLLAGTSTDTQYF